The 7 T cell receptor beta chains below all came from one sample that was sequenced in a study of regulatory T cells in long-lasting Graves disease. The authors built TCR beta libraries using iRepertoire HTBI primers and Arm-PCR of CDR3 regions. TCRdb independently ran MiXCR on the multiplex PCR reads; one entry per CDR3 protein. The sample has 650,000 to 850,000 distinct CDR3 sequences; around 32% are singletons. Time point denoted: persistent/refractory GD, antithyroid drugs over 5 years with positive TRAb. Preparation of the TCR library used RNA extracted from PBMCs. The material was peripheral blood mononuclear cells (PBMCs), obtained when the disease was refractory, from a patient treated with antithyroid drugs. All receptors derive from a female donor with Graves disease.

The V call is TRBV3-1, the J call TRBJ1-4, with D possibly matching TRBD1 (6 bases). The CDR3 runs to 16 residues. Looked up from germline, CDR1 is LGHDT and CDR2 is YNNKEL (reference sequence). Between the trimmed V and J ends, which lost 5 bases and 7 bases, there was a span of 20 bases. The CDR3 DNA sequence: TGTGCCAGCAGCACCTCAGGACAGCCCCACGGTGAAAAACTGTTTTTT. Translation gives CASSTSGQPHGEKLFF.

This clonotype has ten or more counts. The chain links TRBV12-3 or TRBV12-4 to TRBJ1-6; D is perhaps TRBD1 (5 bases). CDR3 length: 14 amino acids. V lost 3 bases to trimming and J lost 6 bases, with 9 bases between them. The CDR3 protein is CASSLAGGNSPLHF. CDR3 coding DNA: TGTGCCAGCAGTTTGGCCGGGGGTAATTCACCCCTCCACTTT.

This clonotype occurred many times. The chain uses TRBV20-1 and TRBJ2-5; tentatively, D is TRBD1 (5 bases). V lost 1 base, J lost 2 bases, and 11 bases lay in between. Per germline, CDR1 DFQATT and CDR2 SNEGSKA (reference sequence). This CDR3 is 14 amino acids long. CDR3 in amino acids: CSARGLAGQETQYF. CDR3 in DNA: TGCAGTGCTAGAGGGTTGGCAGGGCAAGAGACCCAGTACTTC.

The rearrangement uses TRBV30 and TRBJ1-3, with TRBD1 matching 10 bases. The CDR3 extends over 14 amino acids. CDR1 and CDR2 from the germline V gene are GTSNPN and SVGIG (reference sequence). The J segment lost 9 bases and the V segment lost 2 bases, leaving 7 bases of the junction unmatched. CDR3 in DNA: TGTGCCTGGAGTCGGGACAGGGGCCGGGGCACCATATATTTT. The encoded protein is CAWSRDRGRGTIYF.

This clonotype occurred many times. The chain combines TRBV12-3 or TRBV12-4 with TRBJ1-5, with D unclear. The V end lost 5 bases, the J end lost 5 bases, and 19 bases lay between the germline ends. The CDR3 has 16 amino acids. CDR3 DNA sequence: TGTGCCAGCAGTCGCTCTACGAGCGGGTCCTATCAGCCCCAGCATTTT. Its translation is CASSRSTSGSYQPQHF.

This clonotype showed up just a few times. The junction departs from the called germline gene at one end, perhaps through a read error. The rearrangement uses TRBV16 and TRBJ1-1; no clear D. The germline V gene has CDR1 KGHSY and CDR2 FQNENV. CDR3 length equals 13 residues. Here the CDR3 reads CASSQSVGEEGFF. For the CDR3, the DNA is TGTGCCAGCAGCCAATCCGTGGGCGAGGAAGGTTTCTTT. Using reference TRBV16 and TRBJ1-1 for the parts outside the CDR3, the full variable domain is GEEVAQTPKHLVRGEGQKAKLYCAPIKGHSYVFWYQQVLKNEFKFLISFQNENVFDETGMPKERFSAKCLPNSPCSLEIQATKLEDSAVYFCASSQSVGEEGFFGQGTRLTVV.

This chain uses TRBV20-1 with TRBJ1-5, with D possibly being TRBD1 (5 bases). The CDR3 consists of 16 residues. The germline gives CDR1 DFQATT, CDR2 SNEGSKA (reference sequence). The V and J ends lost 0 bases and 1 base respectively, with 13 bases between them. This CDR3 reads CSARDIAGRSNQPQHF. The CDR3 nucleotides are TGCAGTGCTAGAGATATAGCGGGACGGAGCAATCAGCCCCAGCATTTT.